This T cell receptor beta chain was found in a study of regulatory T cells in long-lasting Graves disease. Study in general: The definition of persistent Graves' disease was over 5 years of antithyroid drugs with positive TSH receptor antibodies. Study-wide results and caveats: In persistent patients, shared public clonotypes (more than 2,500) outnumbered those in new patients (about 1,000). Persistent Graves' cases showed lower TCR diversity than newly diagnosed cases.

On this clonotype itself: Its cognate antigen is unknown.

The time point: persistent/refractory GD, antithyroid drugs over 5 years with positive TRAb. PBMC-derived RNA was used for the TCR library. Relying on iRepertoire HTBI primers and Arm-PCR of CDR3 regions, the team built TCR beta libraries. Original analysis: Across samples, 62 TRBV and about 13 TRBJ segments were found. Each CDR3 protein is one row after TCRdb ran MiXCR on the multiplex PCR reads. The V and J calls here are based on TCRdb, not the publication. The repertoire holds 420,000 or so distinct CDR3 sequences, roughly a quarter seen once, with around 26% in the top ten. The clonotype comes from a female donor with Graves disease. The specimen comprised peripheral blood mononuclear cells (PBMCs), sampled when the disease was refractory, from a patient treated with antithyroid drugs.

CDR3 in DNA: TGCAGTGCTAACGAGATGGCGGGAGGGAGAAATGAGCAGTTCTTC. This codes for CSANEMAGGRNEQFF. The chain recombines TRBV20-1 with TRBJ2-1; 9 bases line up with TRBD2. This CDR3 region has 15 residues. Germline V CDR1 and CDR2: DFQATT, SNEGSKA (reference sequence). Germline trimming cut 4 bases from V and 7 bases from J; bases unmatched to any gene: 11.